The sequence of this T cell receptor (beta chain) was determined in a study of technical replicates of blood from four donors. Profiled with immunoSEQ multiplex PCR; TCRdb holds only in-frame clones, not every one. The data hold some 60,000 clones, with just under 90% observed a single time. V shed 4 bases and J 5 bases; nucleotides not matched to a gene: 3. Germline CDR1 KGHSH, CDR2 LQKENI. The CDR3 is 13 residues long. This chain links TRBV18 with TRBJ2-5; 8 bases fit TRBD1. This clonotype was sampled from a human donor in good health. Some clones in this sample may be carry-over from other donors' samples. Sequences were obtained from PBMCs. This chain's CDR3 is CASSRDRMETQYF. The CDR3 region has the DNA TGTGCCAGCTCACGGGACAGGATGGAGACCCAGTACTTC.